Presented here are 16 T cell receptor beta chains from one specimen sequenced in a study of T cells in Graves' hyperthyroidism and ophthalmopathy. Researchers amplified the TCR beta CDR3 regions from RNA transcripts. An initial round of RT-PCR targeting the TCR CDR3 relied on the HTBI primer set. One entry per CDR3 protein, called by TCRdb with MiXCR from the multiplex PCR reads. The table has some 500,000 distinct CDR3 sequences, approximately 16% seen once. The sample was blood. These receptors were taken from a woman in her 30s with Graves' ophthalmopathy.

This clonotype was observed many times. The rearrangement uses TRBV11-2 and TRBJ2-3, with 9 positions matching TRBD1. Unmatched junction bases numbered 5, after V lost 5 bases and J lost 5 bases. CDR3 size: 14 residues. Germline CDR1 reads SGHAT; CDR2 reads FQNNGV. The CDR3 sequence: CASSKGTGQDTQYF. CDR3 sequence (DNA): TGTGCCAGCAGCAAAGGGACAGGGCAAGATACGCAGTATTTT.

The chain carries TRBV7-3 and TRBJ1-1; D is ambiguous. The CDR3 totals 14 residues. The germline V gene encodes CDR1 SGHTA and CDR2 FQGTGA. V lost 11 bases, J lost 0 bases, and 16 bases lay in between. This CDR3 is CASRPRGLNTEAFF. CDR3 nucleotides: TGTGCCTCCCGTCCCAGAGGTTTGAACACTGAAGCTTTCTTT.

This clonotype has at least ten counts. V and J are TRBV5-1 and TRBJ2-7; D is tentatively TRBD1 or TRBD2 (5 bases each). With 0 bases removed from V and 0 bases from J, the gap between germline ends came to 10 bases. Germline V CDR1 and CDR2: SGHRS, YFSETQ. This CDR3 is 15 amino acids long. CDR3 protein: CASSLVAGTSYEQYF. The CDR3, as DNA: TGCGCCAGCAGCTTGGTTGCAGGGACCTCCTACGAGCAGTACTTC. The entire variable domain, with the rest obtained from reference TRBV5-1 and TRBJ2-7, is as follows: KAGVTQTPRYLIKTRGQQVTLSCSPISGHRSVSWYQQTPGQGLQFLFEYFSETQRNKGNFPGRFSGRQFSNSRSEMNVSTLELGDSALYLCASSLVAGTSYEQYFGPGTRLTVT.

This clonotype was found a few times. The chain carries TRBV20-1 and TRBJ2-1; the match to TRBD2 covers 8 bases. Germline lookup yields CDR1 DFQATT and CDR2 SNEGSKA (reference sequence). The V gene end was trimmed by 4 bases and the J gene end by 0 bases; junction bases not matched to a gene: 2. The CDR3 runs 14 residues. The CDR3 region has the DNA TGCAGTGCTACTAGCGGGCGCTCCTACAATGAGCAGTTCTTC. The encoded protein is CSATSGRSYNEQFF.

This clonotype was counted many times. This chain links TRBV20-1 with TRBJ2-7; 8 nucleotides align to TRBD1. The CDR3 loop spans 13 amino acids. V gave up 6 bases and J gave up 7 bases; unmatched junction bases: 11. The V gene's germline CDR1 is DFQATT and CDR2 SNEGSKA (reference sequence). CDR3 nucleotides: TGCAGTGCGACAGGGGTAGAAGGTTGGGAGCAGTACTTC. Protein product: CSATGVEGWEQYF.

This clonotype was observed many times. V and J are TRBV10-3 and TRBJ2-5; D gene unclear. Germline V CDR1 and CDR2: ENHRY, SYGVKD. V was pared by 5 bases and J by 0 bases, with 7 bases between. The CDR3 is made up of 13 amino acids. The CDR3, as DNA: TGTGCCATCAGTCCCACAGACCAAGAGACCCAGTACTTC. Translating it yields CAISPTDQETQYF.

The CDR3 DNA reads as TGTGCTAGTAGCCCGAATCTGGGCTCCTACGAGCAGTACTTC. Translating it yields CASSPNLGSYEQYF. The chain is built from TRBV12-5 and TRBJ2-7; D gene uncertain. Trimming stripped 8 bases from V and 0 bases from J, with 14 bases between. The CDR3 is made up of 14 amino acids. Germline assignment: CDR1 LGHNT and CDR2 FRNRAP.

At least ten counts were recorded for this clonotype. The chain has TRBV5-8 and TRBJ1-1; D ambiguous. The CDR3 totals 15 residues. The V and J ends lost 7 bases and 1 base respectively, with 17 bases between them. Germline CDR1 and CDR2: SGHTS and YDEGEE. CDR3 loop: CASGDGLRRNTEAFF. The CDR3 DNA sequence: TGTGCCAGCGGAGACGGGCTCCGGAGGAACACTGAAGCTTTCTTT. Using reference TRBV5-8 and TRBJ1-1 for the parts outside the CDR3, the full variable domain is EAGVTQSPTHLIKTRGQQATLRCSPISGHTSVYWYQQALGLGLQFLLWYDEGEERNRGNFPPRFSGRQFPNYSSELNVNALELEDSALYLCASGDGLRRNTEAFFGQGTRLTVV.

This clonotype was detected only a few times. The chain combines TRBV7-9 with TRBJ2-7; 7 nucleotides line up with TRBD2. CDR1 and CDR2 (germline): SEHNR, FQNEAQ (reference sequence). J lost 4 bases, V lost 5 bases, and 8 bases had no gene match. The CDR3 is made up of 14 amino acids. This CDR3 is CASSPKGTTYEQYF. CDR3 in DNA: TGTGCCAGCAGCCCCAAAGGGACTACTTACGAGCAGTACTTC. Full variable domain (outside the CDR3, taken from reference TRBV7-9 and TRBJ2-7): DTGVSQNPRHKITKRGQNVTFRCDPISEHNRLYWYRQTLGQGPEFLTYFQNEAQLEKSRLLSDRFSAERPKGSFSTLEIQRTEQGDSAMYLCASSPKGTTYEQYFGPGTRLTVT.

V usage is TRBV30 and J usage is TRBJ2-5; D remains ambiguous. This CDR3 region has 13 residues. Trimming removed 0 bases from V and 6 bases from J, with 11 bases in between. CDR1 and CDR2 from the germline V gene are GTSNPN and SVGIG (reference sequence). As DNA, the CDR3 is TGTGCCTGGAGTGTATTTTTGGGCCAGACCCAGTACTTC. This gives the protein CAWSVFLGQTQYF.

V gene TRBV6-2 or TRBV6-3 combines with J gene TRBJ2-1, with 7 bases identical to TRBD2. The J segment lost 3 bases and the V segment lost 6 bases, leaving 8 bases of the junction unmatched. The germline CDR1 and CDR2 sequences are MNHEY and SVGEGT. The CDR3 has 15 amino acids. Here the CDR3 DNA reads TGTGCCAGCAGCGCCCTAGCGGCAAGCTACAATGAGCAGTTCTTC. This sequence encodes CASSALAASYNEQFF.

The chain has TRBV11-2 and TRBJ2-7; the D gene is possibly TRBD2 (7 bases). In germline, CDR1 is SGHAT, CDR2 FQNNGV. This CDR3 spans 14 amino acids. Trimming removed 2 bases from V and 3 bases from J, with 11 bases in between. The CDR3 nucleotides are TGTGCCAGCAGCTTACCGGGGGGCTTCTACGAGCAGTACTTC. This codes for CASSLPGGFYEQYF.

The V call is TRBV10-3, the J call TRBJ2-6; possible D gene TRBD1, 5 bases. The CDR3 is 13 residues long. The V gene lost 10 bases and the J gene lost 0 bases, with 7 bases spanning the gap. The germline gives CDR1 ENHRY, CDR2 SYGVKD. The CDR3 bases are TGTGCCACCAGGGACTCTGGGGCCAACGTCCTGACTTTC. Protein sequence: CATRDSGANVLTF.

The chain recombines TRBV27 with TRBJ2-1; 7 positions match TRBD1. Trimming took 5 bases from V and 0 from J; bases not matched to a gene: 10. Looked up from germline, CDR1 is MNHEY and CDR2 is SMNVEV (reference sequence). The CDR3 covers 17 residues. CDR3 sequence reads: CASSPRTGRSSYNEQFF. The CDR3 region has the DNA TGTGCCAGCAGTCCTCGGACAGGCCGGAGCTCCTACAATGAGCAGTTCTTC.

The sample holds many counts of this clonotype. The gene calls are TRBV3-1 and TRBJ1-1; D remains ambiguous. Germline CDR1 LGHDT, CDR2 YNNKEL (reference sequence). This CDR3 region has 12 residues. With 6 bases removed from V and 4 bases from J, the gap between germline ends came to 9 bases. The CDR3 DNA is TGTGCCAGCAGATCCTCGTCCACTGAAGCTTTCTTT. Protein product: CASRSSSTEAFF.

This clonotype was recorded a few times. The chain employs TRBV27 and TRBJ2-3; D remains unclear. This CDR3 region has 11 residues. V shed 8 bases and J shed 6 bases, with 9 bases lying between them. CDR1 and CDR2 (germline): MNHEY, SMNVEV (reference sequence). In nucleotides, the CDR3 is TGTGCCAGCGGCCTTCTGGATACGCAGTATTTT. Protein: CASGLLDTQYF.